This TCR beta chain was recorded in a study of T-cell reconstitution after alpha-beta-depleted transplantation in children. Broader study findings: Newly made T cells mostly supplied T-cell counts and diversity one year after transplant.

Unique molecular identifiers were built into the TCRbeta library. TCRdb reprocessed the PCR reads with MiXCR, giving one entry per CDR3 protein. The sample includes 250,000 to 300,000 distinct CDR3 sequences, nearly 8% seen only once; the top ten take approximately 8.6%. About this clonotype: Antigen specificity is unknown.

Germline V gene data show CDR1 as KGHSH and CDR2 as LQKENI. V was shortened by 3 bases and J by 2 bases, with 14 bases between the two germline ends. This CDR3 contains 16 residues. The sequences come from peripheral blood, collected 360 days after TCRalphabeta/CD19-depleted stem cell transplant. This receptor was taken from a female patient aged 2-15 years who had a stem cell transplant for Fanconi anemia, so the T cells may come from the graft donor. This sequence joins TRBV18 and TRBJ1-5; a weak D match, TRBD1 (6 bases). CDR3 in amino acids: CASSPGQGVRNQPQHF. The CDR3 coding sequence is TGTGCCAGCTCACCGGGACAAGGGGTTCGCAATCAGCCCCAGCATTTT.